The 21 T cell receptor beta chains in this list originate from one sample, sequenced in a study of CD8 T cells in Susac syndrome. Reverse transcription used about 0.45 to 1 ug RNA and random hexamers. TCRdb redid the calling of the immunoSEQ multiplex PCR reads with MiXCR, one entry per CDR3 protein. The data contain some 110,000 distinct CDR3 sequences, roughly 95% of them singletons. Sequenced: CD4+ T cells from PBMCs. The origin of the receptors is a human donor with Susac syndrome.

CDR3 bases: TGCAGTGCTATCCCCGGGAGCTCCTACAATGAGCAGTTCTTC. Protein product: CSAIPGSSYNEQFF. The chain joins TRBV20-1 to TRBJ2-1; D perhaps matches TRBD2 (6 bases). Germline V gene data show CDR1 as DFQATT and CDR2 as SNEGSKA (reference sequence). The V end was cut by 4 bases, the J end by 0 bases, with 10 bases between. There are 14 residues in the CDR3.

This sequence joins TRBV30 and TRBJ2-2; D not resolved. The CDR3 totals 12 residues. Per germline, CDR1 GTSNPN and CDR2 SVGIG (reference sequence). Trimming took off 4 bases at V and 5 bases at J, with 8 bases between the two ends. DNA of the CDR3: TGTGCCTGGAATCCCTGGACCGGGGAGCTGTTTTTT. Residues: CAWNPWTGELFF.

The J gene is TRBJ2-7, the V gene TRBV18, with 8 bases matching TRBD1. V lost 6 bases to trimming and J lost 2 bases; unmatched junction nucleotides: 9. Germline V CDR1 and CDR2: KGHSH, LQKENI. The CDR3 runs to 15 residues. This chain's CDR3 is CASSPETGATYEQYF. The CDR3 DNA reads as TGTGCCAGCTCTCCAGAGACAGGGGCGACCTACGAGCAGTACTTC.

V and J are TRBV29-1 and TRBJ1-1; TRBD1 matches at 11 bases. The CDR3 totals 13 residues. Germline CDR1 and CDR2: SQVTM and ANQGSEA. Trimming cost V 6 bases and J 8 bases; bases outside gene matches: 8. This chain's CDR3 is CSVDRDRGGEAFF. The CDR3 DNA reads TGCAGCGTGGACCGGGACAGGGGGGGGGAAGCTTTCTTT.

The chain is built from TRBV4-3 and TRBJ2-2; D may be TRBD2 (6 bases). V dropped 0 bases and J dropped 6 bases, with 11 bases sitting between them. Germline loops: CDR1 LGHNA, CDR2 YSLEER. The CDR3 is 15 amino acids. The CDR3 loop is CASSQDGSAAGELFF. DNA of the CDR3: TGCGCCAGCAGCCAAGACGGGAGCGCGGCCGGGGAGCTGTTTTTT.

The V gene is TRBV5-1, the J gene TRBJ1-5; 7 bases agree with TRBD1. The CDR3 is 14 residues long. Germline CDR1 reads SGHRS; CDR2 reads YFSETQ. J lost 6 bases, V lost 0 bases, and 3 bases had no gene match. CDR3: CASSLVTGTQPQHF. CDR3 sequence (DNA): TGCGCCAGCAGCTTGGTGACAGGGACTCAGCCCCAGCATTTT. Complete variable domain (other parts from reference TRBV5-1 and TRBJ1-5): KAGVTQTPRYLIKTRGQQVTLSCSPISGHRSVSWYQQTPGQGLQFLFEYFSETQRNKGNFPGRFSGRQFSNSRSEMNVSTLELGDSALYLCASSLVTGTQPQHFGDGTRLSIL.

The chain links TRBV30 to TRBJ2-6; 8 bases line up with TRBD1. In germline, CDR1 is GTSNPN, CDR2 SVGIG (reference sequence). The CDR3 contains 17 residues. The trim removed 5 bases at V and 2 bases at J, leaving 11 bases unmatched. The CDR3 loop is CAWGTGPFFPGANVLTF. The CDR3 nucleotides read TGTGCCTGGGGGACAGGTCCCTTCTTTCCTGGGGCCAACGTCCTGACTTTC.

The chain links TRBV7-2 to TRBJ2-4, with D hard to call. Germline CDR1 SGHTA, CDR2 FQGNSA. This CDR3 region has 14 residues. V was cut by 5 bases and J by 3 bases, with 11 bases left in between. The DNA for the CDR3 is TGTGCCAGCAGCCGTGACTTGGGCAAAAACATTCAGTACTTC. It encodes CASSRDLGKNIQYF.

The V gene is TRBV5-4, the J gene TRBJ2-7; D is tentatively TRBD1 or TRBD2 (5 bases each). The CDR3 runs 16 residues. CDR1 and CDR2 from the germline V gene are SGHNT and YYREEE (reference sequence). V was trimmed by 4 bases and J by 3 bases, leaving 20 bases between them. The CDR3 here is CASSPPGTPSGYEQYF. CDR3 nucleotides: TGTGCCAGCAGCCCGCCCGGGACCCCATCCGGCTACGAGCAGTACTTC.

This rearrangement joins TRBV4-2 to TRBJ1-1, with D perhaps matching TRBD1 (6 bases). Trimming cost V 0 bases and J 4 bases, with 9 bases left between them. Germline loops: CDR1 LGHNA, CDR2 YNFKEQ. This CDR3 comprises 14 residues. The CDR3 DNA sequence: TGTGCCAGCAGCCAAGACTGGGGGGCCACTGAAGCTTTCTTT. Translation: CASSQDWGATEAFF.

J is TRBJ2-7 and V is TRBV4-2; weak D call: TRBD1 (5 bases). Germline V gene sequence: CDR1 LGHNA, CDR2 YNFKEQ. The CDR3 runs to 16 residues. V lost 0 bases to trimming and J lost 0 bases, with 12 bases between them. Written as DNA, the CDR3 is TGTGCCAGCAGCCAAGACAGGGTCTCGAGCTCCTACGAGCAGTACTTC. Amino acids: CASSQDRVSSSYEQYF.

The chain employs TRBV9 and TRBJ2-7; 8 bases line up with TRBD2. The CDR3 contains 15 residues. The ends lost 0 bases at V and 2 bases at J; junction bases unmatched: 4. CDR1 SGDLS and CDR2 YYNGEE come from the germline V gene. CDR3 region: CASSVGTSLPYEQYF. The CDR3 DNA follows: TGTGCCAGCAGCGTAGGGACTAGCCTGCCCTACGAGCAGTACTTC.

V and J are TRBV14 and TRBJ2-7; 10 positions match TRBD1. The V gene end was trimmed by 4 bases and the J gene end by 1 base; junction bases not matched to a gene: 4. The CDR3 length is 15 residues. Germline CDR1 and CDR2: SGHDN and FVKESK. The CDR3 DNA is TGTGCCAGCAGCCCGTGGGACAGGGGATCCTACGAGCAGTACTTC. Translated, it gives CASSPWDRGSYEQYF.

The V call is TRBV20-1, the J call TRBJ2-3, with D possibly matching TRBD1 (6 bases). The CDR3 loop spans 14 amino acids. Germline CDR1 DFQATT, CDR2 SNEGSKA (reference sequence). Trimming stripped 6 bases from V and 5 bases from J, with 18 bases between. The CDR3 protein is CSAAGGAGEDTQYF. The CDR3, as DNA: TGCAGTGCCGCTGGGGGTGCAGGGGAAGATACGCAGTATTTT.

V is TRBV12-3 or TRBV12-4 and J is TRBJ1-4; 8 nucleotides align to TRBD1. This CDR3 is 14 amino acids long. The V gene end was trimmed by 7 bases and the J gene end by 8 bases; junction bases not matched to a gene: 9. This CDR3 is CASTYGQGLEKLFF. The DNA of the CDR3 is TGTGCCAGCACTTACGGACAGGGACTAGAAAAACTGTTTTTT.

The V call is TRBV6-2 or TRBV6-3, the J call TRBJ1-1; D is undetermined. The V end was cut by 5 bases, the J end by 8 bases, with 12 bases between. This CDR3 has 12 amino acids. CDR1 MNHEY and CDR2 SVGEGT come from the germline V gene. DNA for the CDR3: TGTGCCAGCAGTCTCCTGACTGGAGAAGCTTTCTTT. Its translation is CASSLLTGEAFF.

The chain links TRBV5-1 to TRBJ2-7, with 8 bases lining up with TRBD1. V was clipped by 4 bases and J by 4 bases; unmatched bases: 10. Germline V gives CDR1 SGHRS, CDR2 YFSETQ. CDR3 length equals 15 residues. The CDR3 DNA follows: TGCGCCAGCAGCCTTGATGGACAGGGTTGGTACGAGCAGTACTTC. Translation gives CASSLDGQGWYEQYF.

The chain carries TRBV11-2 and TRBJ2-4; weak D call: TRBD1 (5 bases). Germline-derived CDR1 and CDR2 are SGHAT and FQNNGV. With 1 base removed from V and 4 bases from J, the gap between germline ends came to 8 bases. The CDR3 covers 14 residues. CDR3: CASSLAGPKNIQYF. CDR3 nucleotides: TGTGCCAGCAGCTTAGCAGGGCCTAAAAACATTCAGTACTTC.

V usage is TRBV7-2 and J usage is TRBJ1-5; D gene unclear. Germline V gene data show CDR1 as SGHTA and CDR2 as FQGNSA. This CDR3 spans 14 amino acids. The germline V and J ends were trimmed by 5 bases and 5 bases, with 13 bases remaining between them. CDR3 sequence reads: CASSPRSGDQPQHF. The CDR3 DNA reads as TGTGCCAGCAGCCCCCGATCCGGTGATCAGCCCCAGCATTTT.

The V gene is TRBV7-9, the J gene TRBJ2-4; TRBD1 might be the D (6 bases). CDR1 is SEHNR and CDR2 is FQNEAQ in the germline V gene (reference sequence). The ends were cut back, 5 bases at V and 5 bases at J, with 16 bases in the middle. The CDR3 length is 15 residues. The CDR3 DNA follows: TGTGCCAGCAGCCATCCTCGGGACACTGAAAACATTCAGTACTTC. The encoded protein is CASSHPRDTENIQYF.

The chain links TRBV6-6 to TRBJ1-2; D gene unclear. V was cut by 10 bases and J by 5 bases, with 11 bases left in between. The CDR3 spans 11 residues. The V gene's germline CDR1 is MNHNY and CDR2 SVGAGI (reference sequence). CDR3 in amino acids: CATGPGYGYTF. As DNA, the CDR3 is TGTGCCACCGGCCCGGGGTATGGCTACACCTTC.